This T cell receptor beta chain was documented in a study of cytomegalovirus exposure and HLA in healthy donors. Regarding the study as a whole: The study labeled 164 TCR beta chains cytomegalovirus-associated. Analysis was carried out at a later point, and it linked a missense DCLRE1C variant to TCR beta V- and J-gene trimming.

Germline assignment: CDR1 MNHEY and CDR2 SMNVEV (reference sequence). V lost 6 bases to trimming and J lost 7 bases, with 22 bases between them. The CDR3 consists of 15 residues. Notes on this clone: No antigen is known for it.

Primers: 60 Vbeta forward and 13 Jbeta reverse. Only in-frame clones appear in the TCRdb table, and some are missing; sequencing was by immunoSEQ multiplex PCR. Here the sample spans about 130,000 clones, 65% to 80% being singletons. The clonotype comes from a human donor in good health. This rearrangement joins TRBV27 to TRBJ2-7; D is possibly TRBD1 (6 bases). The sample consisted of PBMCs. The CDR3 sequence is CASRNAADSLGEQYF. In DNA form, the CDR3 reads TGTGCCAGCAGAAACGCCGCGGACAGCCTAGGAGAGCAGTACTTC.